This T cell receptor (beta chain) was documented in a study of radiation and T cells in renal cell carcinoma. Study-level information: Nephrectomy followed 15 Gy stereotactic body radiation by 4 weeks. Study-level points and caveats: No pretreatment tumor biopsies were available for baseline clonotypes.

As to this clone: What it binds is not known.

The protocol was immunoSEQ multiplex PCR, while the TCRdb copy is restricted to in-frame clones and leaves out a portion. Of 100,000 to 150,000 clones listed, roughly four fifths are singletons. As for time point: blood 2 weeks post-SBRT. Treatment indicated: 15 Gy SBRT to primary tumor, nephrectomy 4 weeks later. Radiation-treated patients gave blood at baseline, week 2 and week 4. CDR1 and CDR2 (germline): SGHNT, YYREEE (reference sequence). The CDR3 consists of 15 residues. The V and J ends lost 4 bases and 5 bases, in that order; junction bases with no gene match: 6. The source was blood, collected from a patient whose treatment included radiotherapy and nephrectomy. The TCR was taken from a middle-aged man with renal cell carcinoma. This rearrangement joins TRBV5-4 to TRBJ2-5, with 12 bases lining up with TRBD2. CDR3 nucleotide sequence: TGTGCCAGCAGCCCGCTAGCGGGGGGGCAGGAGACCCAGTACTTC. It encodes CASSPLAGGQETQYF.